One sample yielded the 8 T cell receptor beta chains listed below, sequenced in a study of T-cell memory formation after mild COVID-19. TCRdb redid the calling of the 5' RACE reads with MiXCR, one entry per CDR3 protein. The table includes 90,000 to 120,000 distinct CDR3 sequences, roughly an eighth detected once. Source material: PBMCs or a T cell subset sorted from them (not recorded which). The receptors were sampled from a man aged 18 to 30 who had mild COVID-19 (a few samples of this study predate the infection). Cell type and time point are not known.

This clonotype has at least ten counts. DNA for the CDR3: TGTGCCAGCAGCTTAGGGAAGGTATTCTCCTACAATGAGCAGTTCTTC. The encoded protein is CASSLGKVFSYNEQFF. The rearrangement links TRBV7-9 to TRBJ2-1; unclear D gene. Germline CDR1 is SEHNR and CDR2 is FQNEAQ (reference sequence). Trimming stripped 1 base from V and 0 bases from J, with 10 bases between. The CDR3 is 16 amino acids.

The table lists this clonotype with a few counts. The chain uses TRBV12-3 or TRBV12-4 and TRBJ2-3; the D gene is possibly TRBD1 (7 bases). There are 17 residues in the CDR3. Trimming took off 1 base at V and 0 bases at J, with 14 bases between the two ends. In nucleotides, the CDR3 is TGTGCCAGCAGTTTAGGGGGCAGGGGGGCTAGCACAGATACGCAGTATTTT. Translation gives CASSLGGRGASTDTQYF.

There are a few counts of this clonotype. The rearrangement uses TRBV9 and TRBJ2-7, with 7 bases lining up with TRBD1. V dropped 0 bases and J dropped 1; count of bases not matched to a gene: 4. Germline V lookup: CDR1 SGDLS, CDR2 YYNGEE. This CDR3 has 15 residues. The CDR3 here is CASSVEQGQSYEQYF. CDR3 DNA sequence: TGTGCCAGCAGCGTAGAGCAGGGACAGTCCTACGAGCAGTACTTC.

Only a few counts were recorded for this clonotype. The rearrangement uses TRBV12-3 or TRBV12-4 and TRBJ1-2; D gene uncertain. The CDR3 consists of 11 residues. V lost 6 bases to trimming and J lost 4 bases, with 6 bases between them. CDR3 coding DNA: TGTGCCAGCAGCTCCGTCTATGGCTACACCTTC. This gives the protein CASSSVYGYTF.

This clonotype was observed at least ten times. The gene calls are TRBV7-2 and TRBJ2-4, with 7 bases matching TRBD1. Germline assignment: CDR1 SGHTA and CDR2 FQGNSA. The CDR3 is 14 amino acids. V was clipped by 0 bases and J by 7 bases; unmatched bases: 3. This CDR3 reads CASSLAPGGNIQYF. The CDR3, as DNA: TGTGCCAGCAGCTTAGCTCCAGGGGGTAACATTCAGTACTTC.

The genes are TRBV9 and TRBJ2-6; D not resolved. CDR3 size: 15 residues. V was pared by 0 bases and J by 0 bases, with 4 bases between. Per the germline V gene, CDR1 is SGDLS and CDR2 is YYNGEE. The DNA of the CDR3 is TGTGCCAGCAGCGTAGCTTTCTCTGGGGCCAACGTCCTGACTTTC. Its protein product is CASSVAFSGANVLTF.

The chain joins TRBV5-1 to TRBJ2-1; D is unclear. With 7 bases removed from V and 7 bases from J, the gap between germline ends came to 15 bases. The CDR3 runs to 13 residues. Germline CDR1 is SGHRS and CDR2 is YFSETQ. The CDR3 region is CASGPGVENEQFF. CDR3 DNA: TGCGCCAGCGGACCAGGCGTTGAGAATGAGCAGTTCTTC. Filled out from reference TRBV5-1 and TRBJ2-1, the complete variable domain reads KAGVTQTPRYLIKTRGQQVTLSCSPISGHRSVSWYQQTPGQGLQFLFEYFSETQRNKGNFPGRFSGRQFSNSRSEMNVSTLELGDSALYLCASGPGVENEQFFGPGTRLTVL.

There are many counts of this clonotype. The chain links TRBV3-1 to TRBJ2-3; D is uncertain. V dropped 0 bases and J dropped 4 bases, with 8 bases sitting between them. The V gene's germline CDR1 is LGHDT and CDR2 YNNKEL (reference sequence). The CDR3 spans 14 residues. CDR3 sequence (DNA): TGTGCCAGCAGCCAAGAAATACTGGCAGATACGCAGTATTTT. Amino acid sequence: CASSQEILADTQYF.